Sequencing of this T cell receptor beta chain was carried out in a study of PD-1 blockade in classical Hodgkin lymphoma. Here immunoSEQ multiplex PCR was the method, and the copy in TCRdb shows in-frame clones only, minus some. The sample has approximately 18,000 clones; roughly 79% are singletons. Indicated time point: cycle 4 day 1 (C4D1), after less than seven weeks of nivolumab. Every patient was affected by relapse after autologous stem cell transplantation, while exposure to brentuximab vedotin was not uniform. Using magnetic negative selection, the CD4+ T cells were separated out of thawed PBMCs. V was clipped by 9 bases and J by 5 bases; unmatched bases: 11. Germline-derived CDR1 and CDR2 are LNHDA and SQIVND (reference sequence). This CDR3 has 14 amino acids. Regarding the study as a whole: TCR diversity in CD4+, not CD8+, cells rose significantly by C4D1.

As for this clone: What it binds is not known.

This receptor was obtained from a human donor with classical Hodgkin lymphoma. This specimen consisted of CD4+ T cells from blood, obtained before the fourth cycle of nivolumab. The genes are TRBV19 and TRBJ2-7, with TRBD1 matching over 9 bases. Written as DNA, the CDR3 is TGTGCCAGCGACGGGGGACAGGGTACTCACGAGCAGTACTTC. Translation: CASDGGQGTHEQYF.